The TCR beta chain described here comes from a study of CD8 T cells in ankylosing spondylitis. Researchers built TCR beta libraries using quantitative 5'-RACE with molecular barcodes. In TCRdb, the 5' RACE reads were re-called with MiXCR into one record per CDR3 protein. The sample yields 25,000 or so distinct CDR3 sequences, over 6.5% seen once. The study's findings and limits: Disease-linked clones had a CD8+ phenotype and relatively low frequency in peripheral blood. In ankylosing spondylitis blood, a motif of eight highly homologous TCR beta variants appeared characteristic.

The CDR3 covers 17 residues. Trimming cost V 0 bases and J 1 base, with 15 bases left between them. Per the germline V gene, CDR1 is DFQATT and CDR2 is SNEGSKA (reference sequence). This clonotype was seen a handful of times. Its target is unknown. The sequenced sample was blood. This sequence joins TRBV20-1 and TRBJ1-4, with D perhaps matching TRBD1 (6 bases). The sequence came from a male donor with ankylosing spondylitis or in good health (not recorded which). DNA of the CDR3: TGCAGTGCTAGAGATTACGGACAGTACGGAACTAATGAAAAACTGTTTTTT. As protein: CSARDYGQYGTNEKLFF.